The entry that follows covers one T cell receptor (beta chain) sequence. What it recognizes is unknown. The data were obtained in a study of T-cell memory formation after mild COVID-19. Whole-study context: The TCR clusters were mostly specific to one donor.

5'RACE, which relied on constant-segment primers, yielded TCR alpha and TCR beta cDNA libraries carrying sample barcodes and UMIs. TCRdb re-called the 5' RACE reads through MiXCR, storing one row per CDR3 protein. Among roughly 300,000 distinct CDR3 sequences, approximately 7.6% were seen once, and the ten largest hold about 20%. With 5 bases removed from V and 0 bases from J, the gap between germline ends came to 11 bases. CDR3 size: 16 residues. Per germline, CDR1 SGHTA and CDR2 FQGNSA. Broader study findings: A subset of responding clones appeared in pre-infection memory, suggesting cross-reactive memory joined. There was a balanced CD4/CD8 profile in clones contracting day 15 to 85, and later expanders leaned CD4+.

Sequencing used PBMCs or a T cell subset sorted from them (not recorded which). The chain couples TRBV7-2 to TRBJ1-6; TRBD1 is a possible D gene (5 bases). The sequence came from a man aged 18 to 29 who had mild COVID-19 (a few samples of this study predate the infection). Cell type and time point are not known. CDR3 nucleotide sequence: TGTGCCAGCAGCCCCCAGGGTCTCTCCTATAATTCACCCCTCCACTTT. Its translation is CASSPQGLSYNSPLHF.